Listed below are T cell receptor beta chains from one sample, sequenced in a study of T cells in localized non-small cell lung cancer. The assay was immunoSEQ multiplex PCR, and TCRdb's table has in-frame clones only and misses some. Among several thousand clones listed, approximately 16% were seen once. The specimen comprised normal lung tissue next to the tumor, sampled before any cancer treatment. The receptors originated from a male donor aged 60 or older with stage II squamous cell lung carcinoma. CDR3s leave out the opening cysteine and the closing phenylalanine or tryptophan. Fields, in order: V gene, D gene, CDR3 length, J gene, CDR3 protein. D genes are given only for firm matches.

V: TRBV11-3; D: -; length: 12; J: TRBJ1-5; CDR3: ARSLVSGNQPQH
V: TRBV15; D: -; length: 13; J: TRBJ1-3; CDR3: ATSRDKGSGNTIY
V: TRBV5-1; D: -; length: 13; J: TRBJ1-2; CDR3: ASSFGQGAAYGYT
V: TRBV6-8; D: TRBD1; length: 13; J: TRBJ2-2; CDR3: ASRKTGGRTGELF
V: TRBV6-8; D: TRBD2; length: 14; J: TRBJ2-3; CDR3: ASSTGLAGAPDTQY
V: TRBV11-3; D: -; length: 13; J: TRBJ2-5; CDR3: ASSLPGALRKTQY
V: TRBV9; D: TRBD1; length: 14; J: TRBJ2-5; CDR3: ASSVGDRGIRETQY
V: TRBV19; D: TRBD1; length: 13; J: TRBJ1-5; CDR3: ASSIGTGGGQPQH
V: TRBV11-3; D: -; length: 13; J: TRBJ2-7; CDR3: ASSLGGTFLYEQY
V: TRBV11-3; D: TRBD1; length: 16; J: TRBJ2-7; CDR3: ASSPPWFGVQGKREQY
V: TRBV11-3; D: -; length: 14; J: TRBJ1-2; CDR3: ASSLELATGNYGYT
V: TRBV11-3; D: TRBD1; length: 13; J: TRBJ2-1; CDR3: ASSFGQGFYNEQF
V: TRBV28; D: -; length: 12; J: TRBJ2-7; CDR3: ASSPGSISGEQY
V: TRBV6-8; D: TRBD1; length: 12; J: TRBJ1-1; CDR3: ASFFTGGGTEAF
V: TRBV28; D: -; length: 12; J: TRBJ2-2; CDR3: ASSSRGGAGELF
V: TRBV25-1; D: TRBD1; length: 14; J: TRBJ1-1; CDR3: ASSERQGLGNTEAF
V: TRBV6-8; D: TRBD1; length: 13; J: TRBJ2-7; CDR3: ASSAWTGATYEQY
V: TRBV11-3; D: TRBD2; length: 13; J: TRBJ2-1; CDR3: ASSSSRGAYNEQF
V: TRBV18; D: -; length: 10; J: TRBJ1-2; CDR3: ASSPKLGGYT
V: TRBV6-8; D: -; length: 16; J: TRBJ1-3; CDR3: ASSQPRTGHTSGNTIY
V: TRBV15; D: -; length: 12; J: TRBJ2-3; CDR3: ATSSQGPTDTQY
V: TRBV10-2; D: -; length: 14; J: TRBJ1-3; CDR3: ASSGRGGRTGNTIY
V: TRBV11-3; D: -; length: 12; J: TRBJ1-5; CDR3: ASSLNTGGQPQH
V: TRBV29-1; D: -; length: 12; J: TRBJ1-1; CDR3: SVEEGTFGTEAF
V: TRBV11-3; D: -; length: 12; J: TRBJ2-5; CDR3: ASSLGGAVETQY
V: TRBV9; D: -; length: 13; J: TRBJ2-3; CDR3: ASSERGLATDTQY
V: TRBV18; D: -; length: 12; J: TRBJ2-7; CDR3: ASSIRGDSYEQY
V: TRBV11-3; D: TRBD1; length: 12; J: TRBJ2-7; CDR3: ASTRDRGPYEQY
V: TRBV11-3; D: -; length: 15; J: TRBJ2-4; CDR3: ASSLEGPSMDKNIQY
V: TRBV28; D: -; length: 11; J: TRBJ1-2; CDR3: ASSLRAVGSYT
V: TRBV28; D: TRBD1; length: 11; J: TRBJ2-7; CDR3: ASSVTGLGEQY
V: TRBV28; D: TRBD1; length: 15; J: TRBJ2-2; CDR3: ASASAGQGWDTGELF
V: TRBV6-8; D: TRBD2; length: 13; J: TRBJ2-1; CDR3: ASTPGLAGNNEQF
V: TRBV6-8; D: -; length: 12; J: TRBJ2-7; CDR3: ASSGSREIGEQY
V: TRBV11-3; D: TRBD2; length: 14; J: TRBJ2-1; CDR3: ASSLRLAGAGNEQF
V: TRBV4-1; D: TRBD2; length: 15; J: TRBJ2-3; CDR3: ASSLTVSGGGPDTQY
V: TRBV9; D: TRBD2; length: 15; J: TRBJ2-5; CDR3: ASSAGTSGGAEETQY
V: TRBV19; D: TRBD1; length: 13; J: TRBJ2-5; CDR3: ASSGGTGFKETQY
V: TRBV4-1; D: TRBD1; length: 13; J: TRBJ2-7; CDR3: ASSQAGTASYEQY
V: TRBV9; D: -; length: 10; J: TRBJ1-2; CDR3: ASSLDTYGYT
V: TRBV19; D: TRBD1; length: 13; J: TRBJ1-5; CDR3: ASSIPGQGVAPQH
V: TRBV6-8; D: -; length: 12; J: TRBJ2-3; CDR3: ASKVRYATDTQY
V: TRBV19; D: -; length: 14; J: TRBJ1-3; CDR3: ASSMSLGSLGNTIY
V: TRBV14; D: -; length: 11; J: TRBJ1-1; CDR3: ASSQDRGTEAF
V: TRBV5-1; D: TRBD1; length: 13; J: TRBJ2-1; CDR3: ASSSGQGGYNEQF
V: TRBV9; D: TRBD2; length: 11; J: TRBJ2-5; CDR3: ASSVELAARQY
V: TRBV18; D: TRBD1; length: 15; J: TRBJ1-4; CDR3: ASSAPNRGATNEKLF
V: TRBV11-3; D: -; length: 13; J: TRBJ1-1; CDR3: ASSLDLGRNTEAF
V: TRBV18; D: -; length: 11; J: TRBJ1-1; CDR3: ASSPLTTTEAF
V: TRBV4-1; D: TRBD1; length: 12; J: TRBJ1-1; CDR3: ASSQPGQGTQAF
V: TRBV5-1; D: -; length: 12; J: TRBJ1-2; CDR3: ASSWGDVSHGYT
V: TRBV9; D: -; length: 12; J: TRBJ2-5; CDR3: ASSVEAGKETQY
V: TRBV19; D: -; length: 11; J: TRBJ1-4; CDR3: ASARGPIEKLF
V: TRBV5-1; D: TRBD2; length: 13; J: TRBJ2-7; CDR3: ASSVGTSGTYEQY
V: TRBV11-3; D: -; length: 13; J: TRBJ2-2; CDR3: ASSPGTLNTGELF
V: TRBV11-3; D: -; length: 13; J: TRBJ1-1; CDR3: ASFPTGGKNTEAF
V: TRBV7-2; D: TRBD1; length: 11; J: TRBJ1-1; CDR3: ASSAGQGSRAF
V: TRBV15; D: TRBD1; length: 13; J: TRBJ1-1; CDR3: ATGPRGQGRREAF
V: TRBV28; D: TRBD2; length: 13; J: TRBJ2-2; CDR3: ASRAGSRRTGELF